This passage covers 13 T cell receptor beta chains from one sample sequenced in a study of blood T cell repertoires in COVID-19. Clones were read by immunoSEQ multiplex PCR, and TCRdb kept only the in-frame ones, dropping some. The sample consists of some 210,000 clones, around 88% of them appearing once. Source material: peripheral blood. The receptor set was obtained from a middle-aged man with active or convalescent COVID-19.

The V call is TRBV3-1 (or the pseudogene TRBV3-2), the J call TRBJ1-2; D may be TRBD1 (5 bases). Trimming removed 2 bases from V and 8 bases from J, with 12 bases in between. The CDR3 is 13 amino acids. In germline, CDR1 is LGHDT, CDR2 YNNKEL (reference sequence). Here the CDR3 DNA reads TGTGCCAGCAGCCAACGACAGAAGGACGGCTACACCTTC. Translating it yields CASSQRQKDGYTF.

As DNA, the CDR3 is TGTGCCAGCAGTCGACTTGGCGAGGACGAGCAGTACTTC. This gives the protein CASSRLGEDEQYF. The chain carries TRBV3-1 (or the pseudogene TRBV3-2) and TRBJ2-7; D remains unclear. The CDR3 has 13 residues. V lost 6 bases to trimming and J lost 5 bases, with 14 bases between them. In germline, CDR1 is LGHDT, CDR2 YNNKEL (reference sequence).

V usage is TRBV27 and J usage is TRBJ1-2; D is perhaps TRBD1 (6 bases). The length of the CDR3 is 15 residues. Trimming removed 5 bases at V and 4 bases at J, with 17 bases between. Looked up from germline, CDR1 is MNHEY and CDR2 is SMNVEV (reference sequence). The CDR3 DNA is TGTGCCAGCAGTCCAAGATGGGGGCTGACCTATGGCTACACCTTC. Translation: CASSPRWGLTYGYTF.

The chain links TRBV7-9 to TRBJ2-6; 7 nucleotides match TRBD2. Germline values: CDR1 SEHNR, CDR2 FQNEAQ (reference sequence). The junction had 7 bases not matched to a gene; V was cut back by 2 bases and J by 3 bases. The CDR3 has 17 residues. The CDR3 DNA follows: TGTGCCAGCAGCTTAAATAACGGGGGGTTTGGGGCCAACGTCCTGACTTTC. As protein: CASSLNNGGFGANVLTF.

The V call is TRBV28, the J call TRBJ1-3; 9 bases agree with TRBD1. Trimming took 7 bases from V and 4 from J; bases not matched to a gene: 11. The germline gives CDR1 MDHEN, CDR2 SYDVKM. This CDR3 region has 16 residues. The CDR3 protein is CASTRSGTGTGNTIYF. The CDR3 DNA sequence: TGTGCCAGCACCCGGTCCGGGACAGGGACCGGAAACACCATATATTTT.

The gene calls are TRBV13 and TRBJ1-2, with D unresolved. V lost 7 bases and J 1 base, leaving 10 bases between the germline ends. Germline V lookup: CDR1 PRHDT, CDR2 FYEKMQ (reference sequence). CDR3 length: 13 amino acids. The CDR3 nucleotides read TGTGCCAGCAAGCGGGCAGTTAACTATGGCTACACCTTC. It translates to CASKRAVNYGYTF.

CDR3 residues: CASSENGITDTQYF. The CDR3 DNA sequence: TGTGCCAGCAGTGAAAACGGGATCACAGATACGCAGTATTTT. The gene calls are TRBV2 and TRBJ2-3; D is perhaps TRBD2 (5 bases). CDR3 length equals 14 residues. In germline, CDR1 is SNHLY, CDR2 FYNNEI. Trimming took 2 bases from V and 2 from J, leaving 8 bases between them.

The rearrangement joins TRBV27 to TRBJ1-6; perhaps TRBD1 as D (5 bases). Germline CDR1 is MNHEY and CDR2 is SMNVEV (reference sequence). This CDR3 contains 14 residues. V was clipped by 5 bases and J by 10 bases, with 15 bases between them. DNA of the CDR3: TGTGCCAGCAGTCAGGGAGGGTATGGCTCACCCCTCCACTTT. Its translation is CASSQGGYGSPLHF.

The V call is TRBV9, the J call TRBJ2-1; D possibly corresponds to TRBD2 (5 bases). The CDR3 runs 16 residues. Trimming took 4 bases from V and 4 from J, leaving 18 bases between them. In germline, CDR1 is SGDLS, CDR2 YYNGEE. CDR3 bases: TGTGCCAGCAGCCAGTCGGGCGGGTGGTCTTACAATGAGCAGTTCTTC. Translated: CASSQSGGWSYNEQFF.

The genes are TRBV10-3 and TRBJ1-2; D is ambiguous. V was shortened by 2 bases and J by 4 bases, with 11 bases between the two germline ends. Per germline, CDR1 ENHRY and CDR2 SYGVKD. The CDR3 spans 14 residues. The CDR3 sequence: CAISEPGILYGYTF. In DNA form, the CDR3 reads TGTGCCATCAGTGAGCCCGGGATTCTCTATGGCTACACCTTC.

The chain couples TRBV18 to TRBJ2-1, with TRBD1 matching over 7 bases. The trim removed 4 bases at V and 2 bases at J, leaving 11 bases unmatched. The CDR3 runs to 17 residues. The germline V gene encodes CDR1 KGHSH and CDR2 LQKENI. The CDR3 spells CASSQPGQQVTYNEQFF. As DNA, the CDR3 is TGTGCCAGCTCACAACCGGGACAGCAAGTAACCTACAATGAGCAGTTCTTC.

This chain connects TRBV7-9 to TRBJ2-1; 10 nucleotides align to TRBD2. Germline CDR1 reads SEHNR; CDR2 reads FQNEAQ (reference sequence). The CDR3 sequence is 17 residues long. The junction had 13 bases not matched to a gene; V was cut back by 5 bases and J by 6 bases. The CDR3, as DNA: TGTGCCAGCAGCACCCCCCTAGGAGCGGGGGGGCCCAATGAGCAGTTCTTC. Protein: CASSTPLGAGGPNEQFF.

The chain links TRBV5-1 to TRBJ2-7, with 9 bases lining up with TRBD2. From germline, CDR1 is SGHRS and CDR2 YFSETQ. The CDR3 runs to 16 residues. The V segment lost 0 bases and the J segment 3 bases; nucleotides outside the gene matches: 7. CDR3 loop: CASSLVAAGGLYEQYF. The CDR3 coding sequence is TGCGCCAGCAGCTTGGTGGCAGCGGGAGGCCTCTACGAGCAGTACTTC.